This TCR beta chain was documented in a study of cytomegalovirus exposure and HLA in healthy donors. For this clone: Its antigen is unidentified.

PCR was performed using 60 Vbeta and 13 Jbeta primers. The table came from immunoSEQ multiplex PCR; TCRdb's copy has only in-frame clones and leaves some out. The sample has about 190,000 clones; 75% to 90% are singletons. Trimming removed 4 bases from V and 1 base from J; junction bases left unmatched: 8. Germline CDR1 is SGHRS and CDR2 is YFSETQ. This CDR3 has 16 residues. General observations from the study: The study designated 150 or so TCR beta chains cytomegalovirus-associated. Further analysis, carried out later, found HLA-associated TCR beta chains more clonally expanded than equally common other chains. Usually a TCR sequence was rare, but some public TCRs were found in many donors.

The V gene is TRBV5-1, the J gene TRBJ2-1; the match to TRBD2 covers 7 bases. Input material: PBMCs. The clonotype comes from a woman in her 30s in good health and CMV-seronegative. The CDR3 nucleotides read TGCGCCAGCAGCCCCTTGTCTAGCGGTTCCTACAATGAGCAGTTCTTC. As protein: CASSPLSSGSYNEQFF. Based on the CDR3 plus reference TRBV5-1 and TRBJ2-1, the full variable domain is KAGVTQTPRYLIKTRGQQVTLSCSPISGHRSVSWYQQTPGQGLQFLFEYFSETQRNKGNFPGRFSGRQFSNSRSEMNVSTLELGDSALYLCASSPLSSGSYNEQFFGPGTRLTVL.